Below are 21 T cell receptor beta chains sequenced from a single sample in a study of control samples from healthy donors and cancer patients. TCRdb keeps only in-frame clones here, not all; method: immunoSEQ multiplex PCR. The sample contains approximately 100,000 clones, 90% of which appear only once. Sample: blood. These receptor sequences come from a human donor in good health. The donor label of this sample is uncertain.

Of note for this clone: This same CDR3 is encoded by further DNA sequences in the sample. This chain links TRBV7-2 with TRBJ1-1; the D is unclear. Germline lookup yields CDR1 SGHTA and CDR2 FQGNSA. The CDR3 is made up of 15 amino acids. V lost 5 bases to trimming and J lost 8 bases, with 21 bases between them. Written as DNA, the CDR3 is TGTGCCAGCAGCCGCAAGGTAGGAGGAAAAGCCGAAGCTTTCTTT. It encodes CASSRKVGGKAEAFF. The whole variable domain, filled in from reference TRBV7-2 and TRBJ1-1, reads GAGVSQSPSNKVTEKGKDVELRCDPISGHTALYWYRQSLGQGLEFLIYFQGNSAPDKSGLPSDRFSAERTGGSVSTLTIQRTQQEDSAVYLCASSRKVGGKAEAFFGQGTRLTVV.

In DNA form, the CDR3 reads TGCAGTGCTAGTTGGGACAGGGGTGACGAGCAGTACTTC. It encodes CSASWDRGDEQYF. The chain uses TRBV20-1 and TRBJ2-7, with 10 bases matching TRBD1. J gave up 5 bases and V 3 bases, and 4 bases lay outside the gene matches. Looked up from germline, CDR1 is DFQATT and CDR2 is SNEGSKA (reference sequence). The CDR3 extends over 13 amino acids.

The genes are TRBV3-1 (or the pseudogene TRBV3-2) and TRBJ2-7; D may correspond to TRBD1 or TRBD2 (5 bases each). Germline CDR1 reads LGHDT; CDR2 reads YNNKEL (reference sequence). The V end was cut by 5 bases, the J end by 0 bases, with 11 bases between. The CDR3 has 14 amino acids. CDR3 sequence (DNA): TGTGCCAGCAGCACCGGGACGCACTCCTACGAGCAGTACGTC. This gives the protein CASSTGTHSYEQYV.

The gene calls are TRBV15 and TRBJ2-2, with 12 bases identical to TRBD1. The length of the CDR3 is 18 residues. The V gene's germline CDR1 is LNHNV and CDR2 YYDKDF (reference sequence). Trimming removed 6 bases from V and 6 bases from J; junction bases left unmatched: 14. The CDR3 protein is CATSNRDRGPRRAGELFF. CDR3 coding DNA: TGTGCCACCAGTAACCGGGACAGGGGGCCCCGGAGGGCCGGGGAGCTGTTTTTT.

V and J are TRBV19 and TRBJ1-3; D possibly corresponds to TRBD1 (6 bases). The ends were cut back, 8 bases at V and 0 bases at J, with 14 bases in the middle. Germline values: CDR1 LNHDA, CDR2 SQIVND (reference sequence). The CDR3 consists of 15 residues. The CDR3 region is CASHRLQGSGNTIYF. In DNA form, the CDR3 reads TGTGCCAGTCACCGTTTACAGGGCTCTGGAAACACCATATATTTT.

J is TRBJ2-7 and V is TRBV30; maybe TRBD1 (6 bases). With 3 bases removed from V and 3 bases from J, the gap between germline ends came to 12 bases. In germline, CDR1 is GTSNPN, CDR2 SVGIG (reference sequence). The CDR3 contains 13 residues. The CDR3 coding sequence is TGTGCCTGGAGCCGGGACAAGTTCTACGAGCAGTACTTC. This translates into CAWSRDKFYEQYF. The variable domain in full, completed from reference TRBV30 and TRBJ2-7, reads SQTIHQWPATLVQPVGSPLSLECTVEGTSNPNLYWYRQAAGRGLQLLFYSVGIGQISSEVPQNLSASRPQDRQFILSSKKLLLSDSGFYLCAWSRDKFYEQYFGPGTRLTVT.

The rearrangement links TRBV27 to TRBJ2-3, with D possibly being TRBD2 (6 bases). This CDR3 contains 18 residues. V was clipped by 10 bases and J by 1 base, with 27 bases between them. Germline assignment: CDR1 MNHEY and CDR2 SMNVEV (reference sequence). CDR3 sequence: CATSPPYGGGLGTDTQYF. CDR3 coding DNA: TGTGCCACATCGCCCCCTTACGGGGGAGGTTTGGGCACAGATACGCAGTATTTT.

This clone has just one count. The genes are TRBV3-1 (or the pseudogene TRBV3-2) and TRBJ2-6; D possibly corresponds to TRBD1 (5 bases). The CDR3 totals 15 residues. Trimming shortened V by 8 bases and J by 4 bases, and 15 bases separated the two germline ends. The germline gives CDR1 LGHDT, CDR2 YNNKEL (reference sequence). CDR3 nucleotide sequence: TGTGCCAGCGGTATGGGGCCTGGAGGGGCCAACGTCCTGACTTTC. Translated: CASGMGPGGANVLTF.

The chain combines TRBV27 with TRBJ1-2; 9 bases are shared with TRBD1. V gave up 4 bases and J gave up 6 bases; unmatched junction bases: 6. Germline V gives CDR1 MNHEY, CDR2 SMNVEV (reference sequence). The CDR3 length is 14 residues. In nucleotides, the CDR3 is TGTGCCAGCAGTTCTCCGGGACAGGGAGATGGCTACACCTTC. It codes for CASSSPGQGDGYTF.

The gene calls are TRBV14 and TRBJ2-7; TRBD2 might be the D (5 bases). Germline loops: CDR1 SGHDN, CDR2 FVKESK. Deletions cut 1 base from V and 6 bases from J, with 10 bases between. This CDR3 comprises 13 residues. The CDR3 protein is CASSQVMAGEQYF. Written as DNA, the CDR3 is TGTGCCAGCAGCCAAGTGATGGCGGGCGAGCAGTACTTC.

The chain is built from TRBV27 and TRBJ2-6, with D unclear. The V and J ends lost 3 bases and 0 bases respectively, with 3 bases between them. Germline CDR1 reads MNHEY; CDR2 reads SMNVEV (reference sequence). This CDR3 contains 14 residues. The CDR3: CASSLTSGANVLTF. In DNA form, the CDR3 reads TGTGCCAGCAGTTTGACCTCTGGGGCCAACGTCCTGACTTTC.

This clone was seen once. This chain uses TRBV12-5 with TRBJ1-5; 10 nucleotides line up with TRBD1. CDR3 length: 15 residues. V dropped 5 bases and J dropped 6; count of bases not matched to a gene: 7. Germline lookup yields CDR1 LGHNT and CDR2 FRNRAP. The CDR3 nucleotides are TGTGCTAGTGGTGCCTGGGGACAGGGGTCTCAGCCCCAGCATTTT. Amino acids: CASGAWGQGSQPQHF.

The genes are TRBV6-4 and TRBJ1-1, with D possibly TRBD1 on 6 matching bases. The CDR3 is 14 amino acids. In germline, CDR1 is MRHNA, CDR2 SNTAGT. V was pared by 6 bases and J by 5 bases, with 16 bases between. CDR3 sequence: CASSPWAGETEAFF. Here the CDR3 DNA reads TGTGCCAGCAGCCCCTGGGCAGGGGAGACTGAAGCTTTCTTT.

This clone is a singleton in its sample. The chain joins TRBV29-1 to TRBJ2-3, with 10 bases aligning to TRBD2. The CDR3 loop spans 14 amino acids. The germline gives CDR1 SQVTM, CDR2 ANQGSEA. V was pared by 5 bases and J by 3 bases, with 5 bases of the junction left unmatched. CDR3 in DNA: TGCAGCGTTCCGACTAGCGGGTATACAGATACGCAGTATTTT. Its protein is CSVPTSGYTDTQYF.

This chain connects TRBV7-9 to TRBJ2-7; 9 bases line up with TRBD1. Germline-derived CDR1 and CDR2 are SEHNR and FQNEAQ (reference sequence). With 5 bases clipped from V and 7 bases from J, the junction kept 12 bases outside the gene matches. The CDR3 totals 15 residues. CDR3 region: CASSRQGTGREEQYF. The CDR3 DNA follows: TGTGCCAGCAGCCGACAAGGGACAGGGCGGGAAGAGCAGTACTTC.

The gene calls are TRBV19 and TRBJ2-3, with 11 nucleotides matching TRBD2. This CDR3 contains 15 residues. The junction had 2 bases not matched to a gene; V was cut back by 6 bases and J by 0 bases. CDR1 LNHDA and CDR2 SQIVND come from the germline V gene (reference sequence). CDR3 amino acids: CASRVAGGSTDTQYF. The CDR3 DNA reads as TGTGCCAGTAGGGTAGCGGGGGGGAGCACAGATACGCAGTATTTT.

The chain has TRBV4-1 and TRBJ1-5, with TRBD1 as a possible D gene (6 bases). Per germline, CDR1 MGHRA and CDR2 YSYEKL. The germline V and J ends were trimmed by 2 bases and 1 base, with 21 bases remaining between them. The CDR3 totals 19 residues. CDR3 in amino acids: CASSQPPLARGASNQPQHF. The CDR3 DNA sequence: TGCGCCAGCAGCCAACCCCCCCTTGCCCGGGGGGCAAGCAATCAGCCCCAGCATTTT.

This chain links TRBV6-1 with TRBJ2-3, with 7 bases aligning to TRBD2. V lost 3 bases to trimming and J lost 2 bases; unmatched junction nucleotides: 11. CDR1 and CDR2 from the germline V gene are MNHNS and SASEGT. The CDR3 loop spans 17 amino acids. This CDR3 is CASSDQWGGENTDTQYF. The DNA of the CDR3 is TGTGCCAGCAGTGACCAATGGGGGGGGGAGAACACAGATACGCAGTATTTT.

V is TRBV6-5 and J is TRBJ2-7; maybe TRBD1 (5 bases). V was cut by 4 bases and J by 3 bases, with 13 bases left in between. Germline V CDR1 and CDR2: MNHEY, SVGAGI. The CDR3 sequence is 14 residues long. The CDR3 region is CASSSGRVHYEQYF. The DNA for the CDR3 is TGTGCCAGCAGTTCAGGCAGGGTACACTACGAGCAGTACTTC.

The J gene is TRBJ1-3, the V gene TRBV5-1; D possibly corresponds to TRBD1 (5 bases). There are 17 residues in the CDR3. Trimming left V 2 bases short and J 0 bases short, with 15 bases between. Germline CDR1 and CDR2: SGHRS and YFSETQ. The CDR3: CASSFTLQGLSGNTIYF. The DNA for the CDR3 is TGCGCCAGCAGCTTCACTCTCCAGGGCCTCTCTGGAAACACCATATATTTT.

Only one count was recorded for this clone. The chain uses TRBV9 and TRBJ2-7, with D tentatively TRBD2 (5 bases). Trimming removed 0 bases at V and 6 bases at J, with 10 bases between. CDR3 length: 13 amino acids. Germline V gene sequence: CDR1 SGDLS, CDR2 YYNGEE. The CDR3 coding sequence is TGTGCCAGCAGCGTAGTTGAGGGTGGCGAGCAGTACTTC. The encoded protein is CASSVVEGGEQYF. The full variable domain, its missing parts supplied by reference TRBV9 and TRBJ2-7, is DSGVTQTPKHLITATGQRVTLRCSPRSGDLSVYWYQQSLDQGLQFLIQYYNGEERAKGNILERFSAQQFPDLHSELNLSSLELGDSALYFCASSVVEGGEQYFGPGTRLTVT.